This is a list of T cell receptor beta chains from one sample in a study of beta chain features in type 1 diabetes. Sequenced by immunoSEQ multiplex PCR; TCRdb stores in-frame clones only, minus some. The repertoire includes over 200,000 clones, around 9.9% of them detected once, and 0.017% sits in the top ten. The sample taken for sequencing was naive CD4+ T cells from blood. The origin of the receptors is a man in his thirties or forties with type 1 diabetes. The CDR3 runs from the conserved cysteine through the conserved F or W. Fields, in order: J gene, V gene, clone size, CDR3 length, D gene, CDR3 protein, CDR3 DNA. A D gene is named only where the DNA matches it firmly. Rows may omit the clone size; those that give it use once, few, many or a size class.

j_call: TRBJ1-6
v_call: TRBV7-9
clone_size: -
cdr3_length: 16
d_call: -
cdr3_aa: CASSLGGAGLDSPLHF
cdr3_nt: TGTGCCAGCAGCTTAGGCGGGGCTGGTCTGGATTCACCCCTCCACTTT

j_call: TRBJ1-2
v_call: TRBV4-2
clone_size: -
cdr3_length: 16
d_call: TRBD1
cdr3_aa: CASSEVGQGDAYGYTF
cdr3_nt: TGTGCCAGCAGCGAAGTGGGACAGGGGGATGCCTATGGCTACACCTTC

j_call: TRBJ2-3
v_call: TRBV27
clone_size: few
cdr3_length: 13
d_call: TRBD1
cdr3_aa: CASSLQGGGLQYF
cdr3_nt: TGTGCCAGCAGTTTACAAGGGGGCGGCTTGCAGTATTTT

j_call: TRBJ2-1
v_call: TRBV7-9
clone_size: few
cdr3_length: 15
d_call: TRBD2
cdr3_aa: CASSRSGGPYNEQFF
cdr3_nt: TGTGCCAGCAGCCGTAGCGGGGGCCCCTACAATGAGCAGTTCTTC

j_call: TRBJ2-7
v_call: TRBV5-4
clone_size: few
cdr3_length: 16
d_call: TRBD1
cdr3_aa: CASSKNPGTGTYEQYF
cdr3_nt: TGTGCCAGCAGCAAAAATCCCGGGACAGGTACCTACGAGCAGTACTTC

j_call: TRBJ2-2
v_call: TRBV27
clone_size: few
cdr3_length: 18
d_call: TRBD2
cdr3_aa: CASSLSRLAGANTGELFF
cdr3_nt: TGTGCCAGCAGTTTATCGAGACTAGCGGGGGCCAACACCGGGGAGCTGTTTTTT

j_call: TRBJ2-7
v_call: TRBV29-1
clone_size: few
cdr3_length: 13
d_call: -
cdr3_aa: CSALLGQSYEQYF
cdr3_nt: TGCAGCGCCCTCCTCGGACAGAGCTACGAGCAGTACTTC

j_call: TRBJ2-5
v_call: TRBV7-2
clone_size: -
cdr3_length: 13
d_call: -
cdr3_aa: CASSPGQQETQYF
cdr3_nt: TGTGCCAGCAGCCCTGGGCAGCAAGAGACCCAGTACTTC

j_call: TRBJ1-4
v_call: TRBV11-2
clone_size: few
cdr3_length: 17
d_call: -
cdr3_aa: CASSLLGGQPHGEKLFF
cdr3_nt: TGTGCCAGCAGCTTACTTGGGGGCCAGCCCCATGGGGAAAAACTGTTTTTT

j_call: TRBJ1-4
v_call: TRBV5-1
clone_size: -
cdr3_length: 15
d_call: TRBD1
cdr3_aa: CASSVQGAANEKLFF
cdr3_nt: TGCGCCAGCAGCGTACAGGGGGCCGCTAATGAAAAACTGTTTTTT

j_call: TRBJ1-1
v_call: TRBV19
clone_size: few
cdr3_length: 16
d_call: TRBD1
cdr3_aa: CASRRKPTGVSTEAFF
cdr3_nt: TGTGCCAGTAGGCGCAAACCCACAGGGGTTTCGACTGAAGCTTTCTTT

j_call: TRBJ1-2
v_call: TRBV6-4
clone_size: few
cdr3_length: 13
d_call: -
cdr3_aa: CASSAAGNYGYTF
cdr3_nt: TGTGCCAGCAGTGCTGCGGGAAACTATGGCTACACCTTC

j_call: TRBJ1-4
v_call: TRBV11-2
clone_size: once
cdr3_length: 11
d_call: -
cdr3_aa: CASTSNEKLFF
cdr3_nt: TGTGCCAGCACCTCTAATGAAAAACTGTTTTTT

j_call: TRBJ2-7
v_call: TRBV15
clone_size: few
cdr3_length: 13
d_call: TRBD1
cdr3_aa: CATSETGPYEQYF
cdr3_nt: TGTGCCACCAGCGAGACAGGGCCCTACGAGCAGTACTTC

j_call: TRBJ2-7
v_call: TRBV6-1
clone_size: -
cdr3_length: 12
d_call: TRBD1
cdr3_aa: CASRDRGYEQYF
cdr3_nt: TGTGCCAGTCGGGACAGGGGCTACGAGCAGTACTTC

j_call: TRBJ2-1
v_call: TRBV18
clone_size: -
cdr3_length: 13
d_call: -
cdr3_aa: CASSLSAYNEQFF
cdr3_nt: TGTGCCAGCTCCCTTAGTGCTTACAATGAGCAGTTCTTC

j_call: TRBJ1-2
v_call: TRBV5-6
clone_size: few
cdr3_length: 12
d_call: TRBD1
cdr3_aa: CASSQGAPGYTF
cdr3_nt: TGTGCCAGCAGCCAGGGGGCCCCTGGCTACACCTTC

j_call: TRBJ2-5
v_call: TRBV6-4
clone_size: -
cdr3_length: 13
d_call: TRBD1
cdr3_aa: CASARGPQETQYF
cdr3_nt: TGTGCCAGTGCCAGGGGGCCTCAAGAGACCCAGTACTTC

j_call: TRBJ2-1
v_call: TRBV19
clone_size: -
cdr3_length: 17
d_call: -
cdr3_aa: CASSSNPPSSSYNEQFF
cdr3_nt: TGTGCCAGTAGTAGCAACCCGCCCTCGAGCTCCTACAATGAGCAGTTCTTC

j_call: TRBJ1-5
v_call: TRBV11-2
clone_size: -
cdr3_length: 13
d_call: -
cdr3_aa: CASTQGGGQPQHF
cdr3_nt: TGTGCCAGCACCCAAGGAGGAGGTCAGCCCCAGCATTTT

j_call: TRBJ2-5
v_call: TRBV7-2
clone_size: few
cdr3_length: 13
d_call: -
cdr3_aa: CASRASPQETQYF
cdr3_nt: TGTGCCAGCAGAGCCTCCCCCCAAGAGACCCAGTACTTC

j_call: TRBJ2-1
v_call: TRBV28
clone_size: -
cdr3_length: 13
d_call: TRBD2
cdr3_aa: CASSSGRLIGQFF
cdr3_nt: TGTGCCAGCAGCTCCGGGAGGCTAATTGGGCAGTTCTTC

j_call: TRBJ2-3
v_call: TRBV7-2
clone_size: few
cdr3_length: 12
d_call: -
cdr3_aa: CAGAGTTDTQYF
cdr3_nt: TGTGCTGGAGCGGGCACCACAGATACGCAGTATTTT

j_call: TRBJ2-7
v_call: TRBV5-1
clone_size: -
cdr3_length: 12
d_call: -
cdr3_aa: CASSWRGYEQYF
cdr3_nt: TGCGCCAGCAGCTGGAGGGGATACGAGCAGTACTTC

j_call: TRBJ1-2
v_call: TRBV10-3
clone_size: -
cdr3_length: 14
d_call: -
cdr3_aa: CAISGNREGYGYTF
cdr3_nt: TGTGCCATCAGTGGCAACAGGGAGGGCTATGGCTACACCTTC

j_call: TRBJ2-7
v_call: TRBV29-1
clone_size: few
cdr3_length: 13
d_call: -
cdr3_aa: CSVERGGSNEQYF
cdr3_nt: TGCAGCGTTGAACGGGGAGGAAGTAACGAGCAGTACTTC

j_call: TRBJ2-6
v_call: TRBV10-3
clone_size: -
cdr3_length: 12
d_call: -
cdr3_aa: CATAGGGNVLTF
cdr3_nt: TGTGCCACCGCGGGTGGGGGGAACGTCCTGACTTTC

j_call: TRBJ1-1
v_call: TRBV5-4
clone_size: -
cdr3_length: 12
d_call: -
cdr3_aa: CASSPPGAEAFF
cdr3_nt: TGTGCCAGCAGCCCCCCCGGGGCTGAAGCTTTCTTT

j_call: TRBJ1-2
v_call: TRBV4-1
clone_size: few
cdr3_length: 15
d_call: -
cdr3_aa: CASSQGRGLGYGYTF
cdr3_nt: TGCGCCAGCAGCCAAGGCCGAGGGCTTGGCTATGGCTACACCTTC

j_call: TRBJ2-1
v_call: TRBV5-1
clone_size: few
cdr3_length: 15
d_call: TRBD2
cdr3_aa: CASSLGLADYNEQFF
cdr3_nt: TGCGCCAGCAGCTTGGGGCTAGCGGATTACAATGAGCAGTTCTTC

j_call: TRBJ1-1
v_call: TRBV5-6
clone_size: few
cdr3_length: 11
d_call: -
cdr3_aa: CASSWETEAFF
cdr3_nt: TGTGCCAGCAGCTGGGAGACTGAAGCTTTCTTT

j_call: TRBJ1-4
v_call: TRBV2
clone_size: -
cdr3_length: 14
d_call: TRBD1
cdr3_aa: CASSGQGTNEKLFF
cdr3_nt: TGTGCCAGCAGCGGACAGGGTACTAATGAAAAACTGTTTTTT

j_call: TRBJ1-5
v_call: TRBV12-5
clone_size: few
cdr3_length: 12
d_call: -
cdr3_aa: CAGGRVYQPQHF
cdr3_nt: TGTGCTGGAGGGAGGGTTTATCAGCCCCAGCATTTT

j_call: TRBJ2-1
v_call: TRBV5-4
clone_size: -
cdr3_length: 15
d_call: TRBD2
cdr3_aa: CASSPTSGGGWAQFF
cdr3_nt: TGTGCCAGCAGCCCAACTAGCGGGGGGGGCTGGGCGCAGTTCTTC

j_call: TRBJ2-2
v_call: TRBV5-4
clone_size: -
cdr3_length: 15
d_call: TRBD1
cdr3_aa: CASSRGQGDTGELFF
cdr3_nt: TGTGCCAGCAGCAGGGGACAGGGCGACACCGGGGAGCTGTTTTTT

j_call: TRBJ2-5
v_call: TRBV11-2
clone_size: few
cdr3_length: 12
d_call: -
cdr3_aa: CASSSPELTQYF
cdr3_nt: TGTGCCAGCAGCTCCCCCGAGTTGACCCAGTACTTC

j_call: TRBJ2-3
v_call: TRBV5-4
clone_size: few
cdr3_length: 18
d_call: TRBD2
cdr3_aa: CASPSAGSSGGATDTQYF
cdr3_nt: TGTGCCAGTCCTTCAGCGGGTTCTAGCGGGGGGGCGACAGATACGCAGTATTTT

j_call: TRBJ2-5
v_call: TRBV5-1
clone_size: -
cdr3_length: 15
d_call: TRBD1
cdr3_aa: CASSLADRVEETQYF
cdr3_nt: TGCGCCAGCAGCTTGGCCGACAGGGTGGAAGAGACCCAGTACTTC

j_call: TRBJ1-4
v_call: TRBV5-4
clone_size: few
cdr3_length: 15
d_call: -
cdr3_aa: CASSLGGQTNEKLFF
cdr3_nt: TGTGCCAGCAGCTTGGGTGGACAGACTAATGAAAAACTGTTTTTT

j_call: TRBJ2-2
v_call: TRBV18
clone_size: few
cdr3_length: 14
d_call: -
cdr3_aa: CASSQLGDTGELFF
cdr3_nt: TGTGCCAGCTCACAGCTAGGGGACACCGGGGAGCTGTTTTTT

j_call: TRBJ1-1
v_call: TRBV2
clone_size: few
cdr3_length: 11
d_call: -
cdr3_aa: CGARENTEAFF
cdr3_nt: TGTGGGGCCAGGGAAAACACTGAAGCTTTCTTT

j_call: TRBJ2-7
v_call: TRBV5-1
clone_size: few
cdr3_length: 16
d_call: -
cdr3_aa: CASSGGTGVPPYEQYF
cdr3_nt: TGCGCCAGCAGCGGAGGGACGGGGGTCCCCCCCTACGAGCAGTACTTC

j_call: TRBJ1-3
v_call: TRBV29-1
clone_size: few
cdr3_length: 12
d_call: -
cdr3_aa: CSGWAHGNTIYF
cdr3_nt: TGCAGCGGATGGGCACATGGAAACACCATATATTTT

j_call: TRBJ2-5
v_call: TRBV6-1
clone_size: -
cdr3_length: 13
d_call: -
cdr3_aa: CASSDRGVETQYF
cdr3_nt: TGTGCCAGCAGTGATCGGGGAGTGGAGACCCAGTACTTC

j_call: TRBJ1-4
v_call: TRBV7-8
clone_size: few
cdr3_length: 17
d_call: -
cdr3_aa: CASSFREGMGTNEKLFF
cdr3_nt: TGTGCCAGCAGCTTTCGGGAGGGGATGGGAACTAATGAAAAACTGTTTTTT

j_call: TRBJ1-5
v_call: TRBV19
clone_size: few
cdr3_length: 13
d_call: -
cdr3_aa: CASRNRDIQPQHF
cdr3_nt: TGTGCCAGTAGAAATCGGGACATTCAGCCCCAGCATTTT

j_call: TRBJ2-7
v_call: TRBV18
clone_size: few
cdr3_length: 14
d_call: -
cdr3_aa: CASSVGLASYEQYF
cdr3_nt: TGTGCCAGCTCCGTGGGACTGGCTTCCTACGAGCAGTACTTC

j_call: TRBJ1-5
v_call: TRBV4-2
clone_size: few
cdr3_length: 14
d_call: -
cdr3_aa: CASSLSKVNQPQHF
cdr3_nt: TGTGCCAGCAGTCTGAGTAAAGTCAATCAGCCCCAGCATTTT

j_call: TRBJ2-5
v_call: TRBV29-1
clone_size: few
cdr3_length: 15
d_call: TRBD1
cdr3_aa: CSVETGAAGGGTQYF
cdr3_nt: TGCAGCGTTGAGACTGGTGCGGCAGGGGGCGGGACCCAGTACTTC

j_call: TRBJ2-2
v_call: TRBV6-1
clone_size: few
cdr3_length: 16
d_call: TRBD2
cdr3_aa: CAISERAGGHGGELFF
cdr3_nt: TGTGCCATCAGTGAGAGAGCGGGGGGGCATGGCGGGGAGCTGTTTTTT

j_call: TRBJ1-2
v_call: TRBV30
clone_size: -
cdr3_length: 13
d_call: -
cdr3_aa: CAWSVFQGAGYTF
cdr3_nt: TGTGCCTGGAGTGTATTTCAGGGTGCTGGCTACACCTTC

j_call: TRBJ2-1
v_call: TRBV7-3
clone_size: -
cdr3_length: 16
d_call: -
cdr3_aa: CASSLFRGARNNEQFF
cdr3_nt: TGTGCCAGCAGCTTATTTCGGGGGGCGCGGAACAATGAGCAGTTCTTC

j_call: TRBJ1-1
v_call: TRBV4-3
clone_size: -
cdr3_length: 17
d_call: -
cdr3_aa: CASSQGAGPGSPTEAFF
cdr3_nt: TGCGCCAGCAGCCAGGGCGCGGGCCCCGGGTCGCCCACTGAAGCTTTCTTT

j_call: TRBJ2-7
v_call: TRBV7-9
clone_size: -
cdr3_length: 16
d_call: TRBD2
cdr3_aa: CASSPWRGASPYEQYF
cdr3_nt: TGTGCCAGCAGCCCTTGGCGGGGGGCCTCCCCCTACGAGCAGTACTTC